The following is a TCR beta chain sequence with its context. This clone occurred once. Its antigen is still unknown. No much larger clone exists at a distance of one base, and base qualities are not known. The sample comes from a study of blood T cell repertoires in COVID-19 (dated by TCRdb to 2019 to 2021). Notes on the research overall: Samples from collaborators originated in the United States, Italy and Spain and spanned both the acute and convalescent phases of COVID-19. The prospective study material was composed of cDNA or gDNA derived from T cells, B-cell-depleted T cells, or PBMCs. The dataset comprised deeply sampled blood TCRbeta repertoires from subjects exposed to, actively infected with, or recovered from COVID-19. The repertoires were released in a freely available public database intended as a resource for research on the immune response to SARS-CoV-2. Samples came from the ongoing ImmuneRACE study (first 160 participants) plus 1,254 subjects from 6 global collaborators. A de-identified subject ID, COVID-19 status, age in years and sex were almost always included in the sample metadata. Where available, HLA class I and class II types were taken from metadata supplied by the sample provider and were not determined by assay-based typing. What the work shows at the level of the full study, not this receptor alone: How much clinical and demographic metadata was included differed by source and by participant, and the metadata was provided uncurated.

The immunoSEQ Assay, a bias-controlled multiplex PCR, was used to amplify TCRbeta CDR3 regions from genomic DNA. The published analysis was carried out like this. Nucleated cell counts per sample were estimated from amplification of reference gene primers within the assay. To quantify the absolute abundance of each unique TCRbeta CDR3 rearrangement, sequence reads were collapsed and filtered. For each sample, productive Simpson clonality was calculated by taking the square root of Simpson's diversity index across productive rearrangements. Sourced from immuneACCESS, this table was stored by TCRdb with only in-frame sequences that have V and J called. A share of the clones is absent; for the studies checked, an unresolved V gene accounts for under half, and the remainder has no known explanation. The V and J calls and clone size were taken over from that table, and D and trimming were inferred from the DNA. The sample contains more than 400,000 clones, 80% to 90% of them found a single time. The ten largest account for approximately 2.9% of the sample.

The collaborating institutions used their own protocols to collect whole blood in K2EDTA tubes. Collaborator samples were shipped for TCRbeta analysis as frozen whole blood, isolated PBMCs, or DNA extracted from either sample type. Sequencing used peripheral blood. The TCR was taken from a human donor in a cohort sampled during active COVID-19.

The CDR3 loop reads CASSVGGQGAYEQYF. In nucleotides, the sequence is TGTGCCAGCAGCGTAGGTGGGCAGGGGGCCTACGAGCAGTACTTC. This chain joins TRBV9 to TRBJ2-7; the junction holds 7 bases that match TRBD1. Via the germline V gene, CDR1 is SGDLS and CDR2 YYNGEE. Trimming removed 0 bases from V and 2 bases from J; the gene matches leave 5 bases unexplained. The CDR3 contains 15 residues, cysteine and phenylalanine counted. Here the CDR3 DNA is all that survives: 45 bases in frame from base 1.